The 3 T cell receptor beta chains below all came from one sample that was sequenced in a study of T cell changes during pregnancy in multiple sclerosis. The protocol was immunoSEQ multiplex PCR, while the TCRdb copy is restricted to in-frame clones and leaves out a portion. Counted here are tens of thousands of clones, 80% to 95% occurring once; the ten biggest clones make up approximately 0.62%. Sequencing used CD4+ T cells from peripheral blood mononuclear cells, obtained in the third trimester of pregnancy. Every receptor here comes from a female donor with multiple sclerosis, enrolled in a pregnancy study.

V usage is TRBV4-2 and J usage is TRBJ1-4, with D unresolved. This CDR3 comprises 16 residues. V was shortened by 0 bases and J by 5 bases, with 13 bases between the two germline ends. Germline CDR1 reads LGHNA; CDR2 reads YNFKEQ. The CDR3 nucleotides are TGTGCCAGCAGCCAAGAGTTTCCCCCCTTGAATGAAAAACTGTTTTTT. Its protein is CASSQEFPPLNEKLFF.

V gene TRBV19 combines with J gene TRBJ1-1; TRBD1 matches 8 bases. This CDR3 has 15 residues. Germline values: CDR1 LNHDA, CDR2 SQIVND (reference sequence). The trim removed 3 bases at V and 0 bases at J, leaving 3 bases unmatched. CDR3 sequence: CASSMRGQVNTEAFF. CDR3 in DNA: TGTGCCAGTAGTATGCGGGGACAGGTGAACACTGAAGCTTTCTTT.

The V and J genes are TRBV6-6 and TRBJ2-3; no definite D call. The CDR3 has 11 residues. Deletions cut 5 bases from V and 5 bases from J, with 5 bases between. Germline CDR1 reads MNHNY; CDR2 reads SVGAGI (reference sequence). CDR3 sequence (DNA): TGTGCCAGCAGTCTAAAAGATACGCAGTATTTT. It is translated as CASSLKDTQYF.